The sequence of this T cell receptor (beta chain) was determined in a study of blood T cell repertoires in COVID-19. Study as a whole: Italy, Spain and the United States were the sources of the convalescent and acute COVID-19 samples. T cells, B-cell-depleted T cells, or PBMCs provided the cDNA or gDNA that served as material.

Authors' analysis steps: Using reference gene primer amplification, nucleated cell counts were estimated. Assay used: immunoSEQ multiplex PCR; TCRdb lists only in-frame clones, some missing. From that table come the V and J calls and clone size; the DNA was used to work out D and trimming. The sample consists of 200,000 to 300,000 clones, more than 75% of them appearing once. Those enrolled in Seattle joined during active infection and were followed longitudinally afterward. The V segment lost 3 bases and the J segment 1 base; nucleotides outside the gene matches: 12. This CDR3 has 17 residues. This chain joins TRBV23-1 and TRBJ2-7; 7 bases map to TRBD2. TRBV23-1 is known as an ORF, though its function is uncertain. This sequence originates from a woman aged 60-75 years with COVID-19, enrolled during active disease. Sequencing input: peripheral blood. The CDR3 region is CASSQRGGTGPSYEQYF. CDR3 coding DNA: TGCGCCAGCAGTCAGCGGGGAGGGACCGGGCCTTCCTACGAGCAGTACTTC.